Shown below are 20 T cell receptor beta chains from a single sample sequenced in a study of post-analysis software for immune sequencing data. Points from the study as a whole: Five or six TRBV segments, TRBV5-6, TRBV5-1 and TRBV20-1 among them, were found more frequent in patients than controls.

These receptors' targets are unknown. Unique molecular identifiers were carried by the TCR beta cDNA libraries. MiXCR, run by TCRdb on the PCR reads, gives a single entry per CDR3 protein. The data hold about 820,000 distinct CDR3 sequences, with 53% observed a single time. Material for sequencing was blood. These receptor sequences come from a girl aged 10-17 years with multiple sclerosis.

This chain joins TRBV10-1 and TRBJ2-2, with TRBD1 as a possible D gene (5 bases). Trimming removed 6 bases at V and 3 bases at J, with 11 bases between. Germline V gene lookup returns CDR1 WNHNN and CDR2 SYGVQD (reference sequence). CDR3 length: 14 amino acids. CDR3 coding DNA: TGCGCCAGCAGCGACAGCTTCGACACCGGGGAGCTGTTTTTT. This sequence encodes CASSDSFDTGELFF.

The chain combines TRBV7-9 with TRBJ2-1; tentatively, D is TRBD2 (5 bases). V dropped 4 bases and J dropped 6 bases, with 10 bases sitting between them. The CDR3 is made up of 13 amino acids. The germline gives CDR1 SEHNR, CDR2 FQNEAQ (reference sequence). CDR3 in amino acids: CASSSAGSNEQFF. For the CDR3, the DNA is TGTGCCAGCAGCTCCGCGGGTTCCAATGAGCAGTTCTTC. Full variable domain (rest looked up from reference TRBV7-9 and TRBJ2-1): DTGVSQNPRHKITKRGQNVTFRCDPISEHNRLYWYRQTLGQGPEFLTYFQNEAQLEKSRLLSDRFSAERPKGSFSTLEIQRTEQGDSAMYLCASSSAGSNEQFFGPGTRLTVL.

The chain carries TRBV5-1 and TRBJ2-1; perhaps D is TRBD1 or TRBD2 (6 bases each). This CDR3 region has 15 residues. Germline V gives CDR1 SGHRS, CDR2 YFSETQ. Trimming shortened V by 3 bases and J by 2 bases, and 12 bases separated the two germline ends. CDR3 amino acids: CASSSRGATYNEQFF. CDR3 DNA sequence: TGCGCCAGCAGCTCTAGGGGGGCAACCTACAATGAGCAGTTCTTC.

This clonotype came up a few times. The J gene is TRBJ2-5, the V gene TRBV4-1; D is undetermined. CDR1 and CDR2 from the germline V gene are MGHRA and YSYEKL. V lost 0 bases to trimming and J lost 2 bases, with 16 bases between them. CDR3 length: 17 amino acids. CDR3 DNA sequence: TGCGCCAGCAGCCAAGAAATACGGAAGGCAAGGCAAGAGACCCAGTACTTC. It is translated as CASSQEIRKARQETQYF.

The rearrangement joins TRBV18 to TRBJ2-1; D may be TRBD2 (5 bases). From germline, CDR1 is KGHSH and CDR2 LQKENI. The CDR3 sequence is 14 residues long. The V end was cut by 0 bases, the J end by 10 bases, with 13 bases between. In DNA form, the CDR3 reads TGTGCCAGCTCACCACCGAACCCGGGGTTGGAGCAGTTCTTC. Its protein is CASSPPNPGLEQFF.

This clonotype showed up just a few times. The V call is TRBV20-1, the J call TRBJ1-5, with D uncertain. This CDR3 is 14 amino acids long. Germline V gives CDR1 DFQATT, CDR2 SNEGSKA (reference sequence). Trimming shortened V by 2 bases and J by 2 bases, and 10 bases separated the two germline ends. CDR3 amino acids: CSARINSGNQPQHF. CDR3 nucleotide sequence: TGCAGTGCTAGAATTAACTCGGGCAATCAGCCCCAGCATTTT.

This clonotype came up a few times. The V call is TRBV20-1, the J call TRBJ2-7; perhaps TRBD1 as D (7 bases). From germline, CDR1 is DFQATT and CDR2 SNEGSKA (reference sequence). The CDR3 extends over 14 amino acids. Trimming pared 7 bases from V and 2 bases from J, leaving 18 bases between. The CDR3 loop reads CSEGDQGGPYEQYF. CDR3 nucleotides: TGCAGTGAGGGGGATCAGGGGGGCCCCTACGAGCAGTACTTC.

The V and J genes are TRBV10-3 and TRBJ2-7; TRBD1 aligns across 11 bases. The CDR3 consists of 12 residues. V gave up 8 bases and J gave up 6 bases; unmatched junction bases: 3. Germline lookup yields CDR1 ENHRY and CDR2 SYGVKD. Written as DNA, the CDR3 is TGTGCCATCGGACAGGGGGCAGGCGAGCAGTACTTC. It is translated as CAIGQGAGEQYF.

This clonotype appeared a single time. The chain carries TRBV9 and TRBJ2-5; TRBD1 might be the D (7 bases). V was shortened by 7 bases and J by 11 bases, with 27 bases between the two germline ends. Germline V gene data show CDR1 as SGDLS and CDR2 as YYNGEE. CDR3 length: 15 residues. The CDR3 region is CASCRPGQTSREQYF. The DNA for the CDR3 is TGTGCCAGCTGTAGACCGGGACAGACTTCTCGGGAGCAGTACTTC. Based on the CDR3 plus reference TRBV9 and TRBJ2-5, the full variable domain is DSGVTQTPKHLITATGQRVTLRCSPRSGDLSVYWYQQSLDQGLQFLIQYYNGEERAKGNILERFSAQQFPDLHSELNLSSLELGDSALYFCASCRPGQTSREQYFGPGTRLLVL.

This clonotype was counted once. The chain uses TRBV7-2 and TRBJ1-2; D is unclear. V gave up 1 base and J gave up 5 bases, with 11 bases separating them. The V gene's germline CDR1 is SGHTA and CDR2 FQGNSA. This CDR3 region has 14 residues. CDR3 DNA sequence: TGTGCCAGCAGCTTAGTGGGAATTGGGTATGGCTACACCTTC. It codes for CASSLVGIGYGYTF.

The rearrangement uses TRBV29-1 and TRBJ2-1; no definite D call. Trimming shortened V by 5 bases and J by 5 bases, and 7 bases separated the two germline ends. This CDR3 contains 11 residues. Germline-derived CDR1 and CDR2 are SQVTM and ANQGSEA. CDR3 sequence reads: CSVRNDNEQFF. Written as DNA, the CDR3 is TGCAGCGTTCGAAATGACAATGAGCAGTTCTTC.

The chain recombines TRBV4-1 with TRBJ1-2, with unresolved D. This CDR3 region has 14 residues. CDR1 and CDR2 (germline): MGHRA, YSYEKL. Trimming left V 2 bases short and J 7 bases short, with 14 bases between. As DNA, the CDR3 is TGCGCCAGCAGCCAATGGTTATACCCACGTGGCTACACCTTC. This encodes CASSQWLYPRGYTF.

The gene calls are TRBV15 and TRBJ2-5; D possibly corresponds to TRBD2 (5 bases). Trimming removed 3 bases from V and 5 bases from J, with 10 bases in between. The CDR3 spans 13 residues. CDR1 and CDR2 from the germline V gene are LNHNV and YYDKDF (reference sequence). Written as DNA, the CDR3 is TGTGCCACCAGCAGGAGGGCTCGGGAGACCCAGTACTTC. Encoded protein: CATSRRARETQYF.

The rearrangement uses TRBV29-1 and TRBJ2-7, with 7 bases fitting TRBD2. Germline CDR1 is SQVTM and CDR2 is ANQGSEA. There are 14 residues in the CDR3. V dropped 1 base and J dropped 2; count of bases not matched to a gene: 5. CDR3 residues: CSVEGSGKPYEQYF. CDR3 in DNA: TGCAGCGTTGAAGGGAGCGGGAAGCCCTACGAGCAGTACTTC.

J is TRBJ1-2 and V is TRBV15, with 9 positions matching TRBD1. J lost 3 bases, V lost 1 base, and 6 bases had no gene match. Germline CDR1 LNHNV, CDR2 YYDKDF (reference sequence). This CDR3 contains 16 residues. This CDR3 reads CATSRGGQGRHYGYTF. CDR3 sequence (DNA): TGTGCCACCAGCAGAGGAGGACAGGGGCGACACTATGGCTACACCTTC.

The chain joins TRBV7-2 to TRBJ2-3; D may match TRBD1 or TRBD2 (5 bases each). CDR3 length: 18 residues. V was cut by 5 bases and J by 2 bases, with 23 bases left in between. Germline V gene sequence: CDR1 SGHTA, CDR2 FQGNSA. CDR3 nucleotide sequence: TGTGCCAGCAGCACCATAAACCCGGGAAGGGGCAACACAGATACGCAGTATTTT. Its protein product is CASSTINPGRGNTDTQYF.

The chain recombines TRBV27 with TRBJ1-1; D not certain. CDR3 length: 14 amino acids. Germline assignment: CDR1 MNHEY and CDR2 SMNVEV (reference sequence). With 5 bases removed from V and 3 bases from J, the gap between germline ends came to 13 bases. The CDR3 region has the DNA TGTGCCAGCAGTCGCGCTGTAGCATACACTGAAGCTTTCTTT. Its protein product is CASSRAVAYTEAFF.

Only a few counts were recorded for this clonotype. The DNA of the CDR3 is TGCAGCGGTACGCTACGCCCGTACAATGAGCAGTTCTTC. It yields the protein CSGTLRPYNEQFF. The chain carries TRBV29-1 and TRBJ2-1; D unresolved. Trimming stripped 7 bases from V and 4 bases from J, with 14 bases between. There are 13 residues in the CDR3. Germline V gene data show CDR1 as SQVTM and CDR2 as ANQGSEA.

DNA of the CDR3: TGCAGCGTTGTAAGACTAGTCGGAAATGAGCAGTTCTTC. Translation gives CSVVRLVGNEQFF. The chain carries TRBV29-1 and TRBJ2-1; a weak D match, TRBD2 (6 bases). CDR3 length: 13 amino acids. Germline values: CDR1 SQVTM, CDR2 ANQGSEA. V shed 4 bases and J shed 7 bases, with 14 bases lying between them.

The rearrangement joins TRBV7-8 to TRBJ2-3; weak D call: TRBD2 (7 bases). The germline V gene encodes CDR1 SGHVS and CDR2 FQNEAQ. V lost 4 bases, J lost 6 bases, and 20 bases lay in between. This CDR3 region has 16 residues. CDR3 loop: CASSSRRGGISDTQYF. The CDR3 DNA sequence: TGTGCCAGCAGCTCAAGAAGGGGGGGCATAAGCGATACGCAGTATTTT.